A single sample is the source of the 5 T cell receptor beta chains below, sequenced in a study of T cell changes during pregnancy in multiple sclerosis. Profiled with immunoSEQ multiplex PCR; TCRdb holds only in-frame clones, not every one. The sample contains fewer than 30,000 clones, around nine tenths of which appear only once. The sample in question was CD4+ T cells from peripheral blood mononuclear cells, obtained in the first trimester of pregnancy. The receptor set was obtained from a female donor with multiple sclerosis, enrolled in a pregnancy study.

The chain has TRBV19 and TRBJ1-5, with D perhaps TRBD1 (5 bases). Germline V gives CDR1 LNHDA, CDR2 SQIVND (reference sequence). This CDR3 has 14 amino acids. Trimming shortened V by 5 bases and J by 5 bases, and 13 bases separated the two germline ends. CDR3 sequence: CASSPQGHDQPQHF. The CDR3 region has the DNA TGTGCCAGTAGTCCCCAGGGTCACGATCAGCCCCAGCATTTT.

The chain couples TRBV13 to TRBJ2-1, with TRBD1 identical over 11 bases. Per the germline V gene, CDR1 is PRHDT and CDR2 is FYEKMQ (reference sequence). This CDR3 has 16 amino acids. The ends lost 3 bases at V and 7 bases at J; junction bases unmatched: 8. CDR3 residues: CASSFMRTGGFNEQFF. The CDR3 bases are TGTGCCAGCAGCTTCATGAGGACAGGGGGCTTTAATGAGCAGTTCTTC. The full variable domain, rest sourced from reference TRBV13 and TRBJ2-1, is AAGVIQSPRHLIKEKRETATLKCYPIPRHDTVYWYQQGPGQDPQFLISFYEKMQSDKGSIPDRFSAQQFSDYHSELNMSSLELGDSALYFCASSFMRTGGFNEQFFGPGTRLTVL.

The chain carries TRBV5-1 and TRBJ1-5, with unresolved D. V was pared by 4 bases and J by 6 bases, with 11 bases between. The CDR3 extends over 13 amino acids. Looked up from germline, CDR1 is SGHRS and CDR2 is YFSETQ. CDR3 sequence (DNA): TGCGCCAGCAGCCGAGAGGGTGGTCAGCCCCAGCATTTT. This encodes CASSREGGQPQHF.

This rearrangement joins TRBV5-1 to TRBJ2-7; TRBD2 aligns across 8 bases. The CDR3 has 15 amino acids. Germline loops: CDR1 SGHRS, CDR2 YFSETQ. The V gene end was trimmed by 0 bases and the J gene end by 5 bases; junction bases not matched to a gene: 7. The CDR3 sequence is CASSLGLAGIHEQYF. The CDR3 bases are TGCGCCAGCAGCTTGGGGTTAGCGGGGATTCACGAGCAGTACTTC.

V usage is TRBV19 and J usage is TRBJ1-1; D is perhaps TRBD1 (6 bases). V was shortened by 3 bases and J by 8 bases, with 10 bases between the two germline ends. This CDR3 contains 12 residues. CDR1 and CDR2 from the germline V gene are LNHDA and SQIVND (reference sequence). Here the CDR3 reads CASSIGGGEAFF. CDR3 bases: TGTGCCAGTAGTATCGGGGGGGGCGAAGCTTTCTTT.